This TCR beta chain emerged from a study of T cell repertoires in cytomegalovirus infection. Study-level points and caveats: Dominating the ex vivo response were HLA-C-restricted CMV-specific TCR beta clonotypes. Cumulative frequency of public TCR beta families picked out carriers of CMV plus the relevant HLA.

This clonotype was counted only a few times. What it binds is not known. The CDR3 is 13 amino acids. V shed 10 bases and J shed 2 bases, with 9 bases lying between them. CDR1 MDHEN and CDR2 SYDVKM come from the germline V gene. TCRdb re-called the reads with MiXCR, one entry per CDR3 protein. The data contain 250,000 to 300,000 distinct CDR3 sequences, 20% to 30% of them singletons. The genes are TRBV28 and TRBJ2-6; D gene unclear. What was sequenced was PBMCs. The source of this sequence is a human donor in good health (CMV status not recorded). Some clones in this sample may be carry-over from other donors' samples. CDR3 DNA sequence: TGTGCCACCCGGAGTGCTGGGGCCAACGTCCTGACTTTC. It is translated as CATRSAGANVLTF.